This TCR beta chain came from a study of neurological immune-mediated disorders. Study observations and caveats: As far as clinical or MRI features were concerned, none was associated with the multiple sclerosis repertoire cluster. No expanded-clone CDR3 amino acid sequence recurred across subjects, suggesting private TCR-beta repertoires.

The CDR3 contains 16 residues. Trimming stripped 5 bases from V and 1 base from J, with 18 bases between. The germline V gene encodes CDR1 SGHAT and CDR2 FQNNGV. This clonotype has a count of ten or more. Its specificity is unknown. TCRdb independently ran MiXCR on the 5' RACE reads; one entry per CDR3 protein. The table has 80,000 to 95,000 distinct CDR3 sequences, 3% to 4.5% seen once. The unsorted libraries had their origin in 2 million PBMCs stored at -80 C. This sequence was found in a woman aged 45 to 65 with multiple sclerosis. Sequenced: PBMCs. The chain has TRBV11-2 and TRBJ2-7; the D gene is possibly TRBD1 (5 bases). The DNA for the CDR3 is TGTGCCAGCAGCCCCACCCTGCAGGGCGTATCCTACGAGCAGTACTTC. Its translation: CASSPTLQGVSYEQYF.